A single sample is the source of the 24 T cell receptor beta chains below, sequenced in a study of T-cell reconstitution after alpha-beta-depleted transplantation in children. Unique molecular identifiers tagged the TCRbeta library. MiXCR, run by TCRdb on the PCR reads, gives a single entry per CDR3 protein. This sample carries 250,000 or so distinct CDR3 sequences, roughly 8.2% of them seen once, and the ten largest clones take 6.3%. Sequencing used PBMCs, mostly from graft donor cells, obtained 180 days after TCRalphabeta/CD19-depleted stem cell transplant. The receptors originated from a male patient aged 10 to 17 who had a stem cell transplant for acute lymphoblastic leukemia, so the T cells may come from the graft donor.

This clonotype was counted at least ten times. The chain links TRBV12-5 to TRBJ2-3, with 9 bases fitting TRBD2. With 3 bases clipped from V and 4 bases from J, the junction kept 11 bases outside the gene matches. The CDR3 consists of 17 residues. Germline assignment: CDR1 LGHNT and CDR2 FRNRAP. CDR3: CASGFPRIAGVADTQYF. The CDR3 DNA is TGTGCTAGTGGTTTCCCCCGGATAGCGGGGGTTGCAGATACGCAGTATTTT. The full variable domain, with the rest looked up from reference TRBV12-5 and TRBJ2-3, is DARVTQTPRHKVTEMGQEVTMRCQPILGHNTVFWYRQTMMQGLELLAYFRNRAPLDDSGMPKDRFSAEMPDATLATLKIQPSEPRDSAVYFCASGFPRIAGVADTQYFGPGTRLTVL.

This clonotype has a count of ten or more. V gene TRBV12-3 or TRBV12-4 combines with J gene TRBJ1-2; D is uncertain. Between the trimmed V and J ends, which lost 6 bases and 8 bases, there was a span of 13 bases. CDR3 length: 12 residues. CDR3 region: CASSRRLSGYTF. CDR3 nucleotide sequence: TGTGCCAGCAGCCGACGGCTATCCGGCTACACCTTC.

V and J are TRBV3-1 and TRBJ2-7; tentatively, D is TRBD1 (7 bases). CDR1 and CDR2 from the germline V gene are LGHDT and YNNKEL (reference sequence). CDR3 length: 15 amino acids. V was shortened by 4 bases and J by 2 bases, with 15 bases between the two germline ends. CDR3 in amino acids: CASSRFRGVAYEQYF. DNA of the CDR3: TGTGCCAGCAGCCGCTTCAGGGGGGTAGCCTACGAGCAGTACTTC.

This clonotype showed up many times. The chain joins TRBV29-1 to TRBJ1-3, with a tentative D call TRBD1 (6 bases). The V gene lost 4 bases and the J gene lost 1 base, with 14 bases spanning the gap. The germline V gene encodes CDR1 SQVTM and CDR2 ANQGSEA. The CDR3 length is 15 residues. CDR3 loop: CSVAVQGLSGNTIYF. The CDR3 DNA reads as TGCAGCGTTGCCGTACAGGGCTTGTCTGGAAACACCATATATTTT.

This clonotype was observed at least ten times. The chain recombines TRBV5-1 with TRBJ2-1, with D perhaps given as TRBD1 or TRBD2 (5 bases each). This CDR3 has 15 residues. Trimming left V 3 bases short and J 7 bases short, with 17 bases between. Germline V lookup: CDR1 SGHRS, CDR2 YFSETQ. The CDR3 spells CASSSEGTRENEQFF. DNA for the CDR3: TGCGCCAGCAGCTCTGAAGGTACCAGGGAGAATGAGCAGTTCTTC.

This clonotype has ten or more counts. V and J are TRBV29-1 and TRBJ1-1; D may be TRBD1 (6 bases). Trimming took off 4 bases at V and 0 bases at J, with 18 bases between the two ends. CDR1 and CDR2 (germline): SQVTM, ANQGSEA. The CDR3 has 16 residues. CDR3 bases: TGCAGCGTTGTCGGCAGGGGCGCTTCCATGAACACTGAAGCTTTCTTT. Its translation: CSVVGRGASMNTEAFF. Full variable domain (missing parts from reference TRBV29-1 and TRBJ1-1): SAVISQKPSRDICQRGTSLTIQCQVDSQVTMMFWYRQQPGQSLTLIATANQGSEATYESGFVIDKFPISRPNLTFSTLTVSNMSPEDSSIYLCSVVGRGASMNTEAFFGQGTRLTVV.

This clonotype was seen many times. V is TRBV9 and J is TRBJ2-5, with TRBD2 matching over 7 bases. The CDR3 runs to 16 residues. Germline trimming cut 1 base from V and 2 bases from J; bases unmatched to any gene: 8. CDR1 SGDLS and CDR2 YYNGEE come from the germline V gene. CDR3 loop: CASSVYGTSEQETQYF. In DNA form, the CDR3 reads TGTGCCAGCAGCGTATACGGAACTAGCGAGCAAGAGACCCAGTACTTC.

This clonotype showed up many times. The rearrangement joins TRBV7-9 to TRBJ2-1; 14 positions agree with TRBD2. V was clipped by 3 bases and J by 9 bases; unmatched bases: 1. The CDR3 totals 14 residues. Germline loops: CDR1 SEHNR, CDR2 FQNEAQ (reference sequence). CDR3 DNA sequence: TGTGCCAGCAGCTTGACTAGCGGGAGGGGTGAGCAGTTCTTC. Amino acids: CASSLTSGRGEQFF.

This clonotype was seen more than once but under ten times. The rearrangement joins TRBV3-1 to TRBJ2-7; 7 bases are shared with TRBD2. Trimming removed 4 bases from V and 5 bases from J; junction bases left unmatched: 11. The CDR3 is 15 residues long. The germline CDR1 and CDR2 sequences are LGHDT and YNNKEL (reference sequence). The CDR3 here is CASSLLYSGRDEQYF. CDR3 nucleotide sequence: TGTGCCAGCAGCCTATTATATTCGGGGAGGGACGAGCAGTACTTC.

This clonotype was detected ten times or more. V and J are TRBV2 and TRBJ1-2; D might be TRBD1 (6 bases). V was cut by 11 bases and J by 4 bases, with 11 bases left in between. The CDR3 spans 11 residues. Germline V gene sequence: CDR1 SNHLY, CDR2 FYNNEI. The DNA for the CDR3 is TGTGCCTCCGGAGGGGGCTATGGCTACACCTTC. As protein: CASGGGYGYTF.

This clonotype was counted many times. This chain connects TRBV6-5 to TRBJ2-4; TRBD1 aligns across 9 bases. The CDR3 is made up of 15 amino acids. After removal of 2 bases from V and 5 bases from J, the junction contained 4 bases not matched to a gene. CDR1 MNHEY and CDR2 SVGAGI come from the germline V gene. The CDR3 loop is CASSYRTGGQNIQYF. CDR3 DNA: TGTGCCAGCAGTTACAGAACAGGGGGCCAAAACATTCAGTACTTC.

In DNA form, the CDR3 reads TGTGCCAGTAGTATAGGGGGCAGTGAGCAGTTCTTC. It encodes CASSIGGSEQFF. The chain joins TRBV19 to TRBJ2-1; possible D gene TRBD1, 5 bases. Trimming stripped 1 base from V and 9 bases from J, with 7 bases between. The length of the CDR3 is 12 residues. CDR1 LNHDA and CDR2 SQIVND come from the germline V gene (reference sequence).

This clonotype has a handful of counts. J is TRBJ2-5 and V is TRBV7-6, with D possibly being TRBD2 (5 bases). V gave up 3 bases and J gave up 1 base, with 15 bases separating them. Germline values: CDR1 SGHVS, CDR2 FNYEAQ. The CDR3 contains 16 residues. CDR3 DNA sequence: TGTGCCAGCAGCTTCCGCGGACTTATCCGCCAAGAGACCCAGTACTTC. Its translation is CASSFRGLIRQETQYF.

In its sample, this clonotype was seen many times. This CDR3 is CASSPLPDQETQYF. For the CDR3, the DNA is TGTGCCAGCTCACCATTGCCGGATCAAGAGACCCAGTACTTC. The V and J genes are TRBV18 and TRBJ2-5; no clear D. V lost 2 bases to trimming and J lost 2 bases, with 9 bases between them. This CDR3 region has 14 residues. The germline V gene encodes CDR1 KGHSH and CDR2 LQKENI.

This clonotype has at least ten counts. The rearrangement links TRBV5-1 to TRBJ2-1; 11 bases align to TRBD2. The CDR3 covers 15 residues. V gave up 4 bases and J gave up 3 bases; unmatched junction bases: 3. The germline CDR1 and CDR2 sequences are SGHRS and YFSETQ. The CDR3 protein is CASSRGLADYNEQFF. CDR3 nucleotide sequence: TGCGCCAGCAGCAGGGGACTAGCGGACTACAATGAGCAGTTCTTC. The variable domain in full, with the rest retrieved from reference TRBV5-1 and TRBJ2-1, is KAGVTQTPRYLIKTRGQQVTLSCSPISGHRSVSWYQQTPGQGLQFLFEYFSETQRNKGNFPGRFSGRQFSNSRSEMNVSTLELGDSALYLCASSRGLADYNEQFFGPGTRLTVL.

This clonotype has a count of ten or more. This sequence joins TRBV4-1 and TRBJ2-7; D gene unclear. The CDR3 covers 13 residues. V shed 1 base and J shed 3 bases, with 7 bases lying between them. CDR1 is MGHRA and CDR2 is YSYEKL in the germline V gene. The CDR3 bases are TGCGCCAGCAGCCAAGGCCGACACTACGAGCAGTACTTC. Translated: CASSQGRHYEQYF.

The chain has TRBV5-4 and TRBJ2-2, with TRBD2 matching 8 bases. This CDR3 is built from 17 residues. Germline CDR1 is SGHNT and CDR2 is YYREEE (reference sequence). V lost 6 bases and J lost 1; bases outside the gene matches: 11. Here the CDR3 reads CASNFGAGGRNTGELFF. The CDR3 nucleotides are TGTGCCAGCAACTTTGGGGCGGGGGGAAGGAACACCGGGGAGCTGTTTTTT.

Many counts were recorded for this clonotype. CDR3 residues: CASASGESYNEQFF. The CDR3 nucleotides are TGTGCCAGTGCCTCGGGGGAGTCCTACAATGAGCAGTTCTTC. V is TRBV3-1 and J is TRBJ2-1; weak D call: TRBD2 (6 bases). From germline, CDR1 is LGHDT and CDR2 YNNKEL (reference sequence). Deletions cut 9 bases from V and 1 base from J, with 13 bases between. The CDR3 has 14 amino acids.

This clonotype was detected many times. The genes are TRBV29-1 and TRBJ1-2, with 8 positions matching TRBD1. The length of the CDR3 is 16 residues. The V gene end was trimmed by 3 bases and the J gene end by 4 bases; junction bases not matched to a gene: 13. The germline V gene encodes CDR1 SQVTM and CDR2 ANQGSEA. The CDR3 reads CSVDRGMTGVAYGYTF. In DNA, the CDR3 is TGCAGCGTTGACAGGGGGATGACAGGGGTGGCCTATGGCTACACCTTC.

This clonotype was seen ten or more times. This chain uses TRBV12-3 or TRBV12-4 with TRBJ2-5, with unresolved D. V was trimmed by 7 bases and J by 4 bases, leaving 16 bases between them. This CDR3 is 14 amino acids long. The CDR3 DNA is TGTGCCAGCACTCCGGGCCCACGTGCAGAGACCCAGTACTTC. Protein sequence: CASTPGPRAETQYF.

This clonotype was picked up a small number of times. The gene calls are TRBV9 and TRBJ2-2; TRBD1 agrees at 10 bases. The CDR3 totals 16 residues. The V segment lost 3 bases and the J segment 4 bases; nucleotides outside the gene matches: 6. The germline V gene encodes CDR1 SGDLS and CDR2 YYNGEE. The CDR3 DNA is TGTGCCAGCAGCGCTGACAGGGGGCTTCCCACCGGGGAGCTGTTTTTT. Its protein product is CASSADRGLPTGELFF.

The chain has TRBV5-1 and TRBJ2-1; 11 bases are a match to TRBD2. The CDR3 is made up of 17 amino acids. Per the germline V gene, CDR1 is SGHRS and CDR2 is YFSETQ. V trimming: 4 bases; J trimming: 1 base; junction bases outside the gene matches: 7. The CDR3 region has the DNA TGCGCCAGCAGCGGGACCATAGCGGGAGGGTCCTACAATGAGCAGTTCTTC. It translates to CASSGTIAGGSYNEQFF.

This clonotype was seen ten or more times. V usage is TRBV9 and J usage is TRBJ2-7; 8 bases agree with TRBD1. V lost 0 bases, J lost 5 bases, and 10 bases stayed unmatched. This CDR3 has 16 amino acids. Germline V gene sequence: CDR1 SGDLS, CDR2 YYNGEE. CDR3 sequence reads: CASSVEGGQGLDEQYF. CDR3 DNA: TGTGCCAGCAGCGTAGAGGGAGGACAGGGACTCGACGAGCAGTACTTC.

Turning to this clonotype: This is likely a read error, given that the CDR3 carries no conserved phenylalanine or tryptophan at its end. This chain uses TRBV6-1 with TRBJ1-2; D is unresolved. V dropped 4 bases and J dropped 7 bases, with 10 bases sitting between them. Germline CDR1 reads MNHNS; CDR2 reads SASEGT. The CDR3 sequence is 12 residues long. Written as DNA, the CDR3 is TGTGCCAGCAGTGTTGGGTTCGGTGGCTACACCTCC. This codes for CASSVGFGGYTS.